A single sample gave rise to the 27 T cell receptor beta chains below, sequenced in a study of regulatory T cells in long-lasting Graves disease. The sample's time point: newly diagnosed GD, antithyroid drugs for less than 3 months. RNA isolated from PBMCs was used to make the TCR library. HTBI primers from iRepertoire and Arm-PCR of CDR3 regions yielded the TCR beta libraries. TCRdb called the multiplex PCR reads again in MiXCR, with one record for every CDR3 protein. This table holds a few hundred thousand distinct CDR3 sequences, 15% to 20% found once. These sequences were also reported in another study, on T cells in Graves' hyperthyroidism and ophthalmopathy.

This sample comprised peripheral blood mononuclear cells (PBMCs), obtained at new diagnosis, from a patient treated with antithyroid drugs. The receptor set was obtained from a woman aged 18-29 years with Graves disease.

DNA of the CDR3: TGTGCCAGCAGCGGGGAGCGGGAGGGGTATGGAGAGACCCAGTACTTC. Protein: CASSGEREGYGETQYF. The chain carries TRBV9 and TRBJ2-5, with TRBD2 matching 10 bases. The CDR3 has 16 amino acids. V lost 3 bases, J lost 4 bases, and 9 bases stayed unmatched. Germline CDR1 SGDLS, CDR2 YYNGEE.

This clonotype was picked up a small number of times. The chain has TRBV18 and TRBJ2-4; 7 positions match TRBD1. With V trimmed by 5 bases and J by 5 bases, 3 bases remained unmatched. Germline values: CDR1 KGHSH, CDR2 LQKENI. This CDR3 contains 13 residues. The chain's CDR3 is CASSAGTENIQYF. The CDR3 DNA reads TGTGCCAGCTCAGCCGGGACAGAAAACATTCAGTACTTC. Full variable domain (missing parts from reference TRBV18 and TRBJ2-4): NAGVMQNPRHLVRRRGQEARLRCSPMKGHSHVYWYRQLPEEGLKFMVYLQKENIIDESGMPKERFSAEFPKEGPSILRIQQVVRGDSAAYFCASSAGTENIQYFGAGTRLSVL.

This clonotype has at least ten counts. One junction end does not reproduce the germline sequence, and a read error may be involved. The V call is TRBV5-1, the J call TRBJ2-7; 10 nucleotides match TRBD1. The length of the CDR3 is 14 residues. CDR1 is SGHRS and CDR2 is YFSETQ in the germline V gene. The CDR3 reads CASSLGTGVYEQYF. For the CDR3, the DNA is TGTGCCAGCAGTTTGGGGACAGGGGTCTACGAGCAGTACTTC.

In regard to this clonotype: A much larger clone differs from this one at a single base, so this may be a read error. CDR3 coding DNA: TGTGCCGGCAGTGAATCCCTCGCGGGTTCCTACGAGCAGTACTTC. It translates to CAGSESLAGSYEQYF. V is TRBV6-1 and J is TRBJ2-7; maybe TRBD2 (5 bases). Germline CDR1 reads MNHNS; CDR2 reads SASEGT. The CDR3 extends over 15 amino acids.

Ten or more counts support this clonotype. This chain links TRBV11-2 with TRBJ1-3; D gene uncertain. Trimming took off 4 bases at V and 0 bases at J, with 7 bases between the two ends. The CDR3 totals 14 residues. CDR1 and CDR2 (germline): SGHAT, FQNNGV. The CDR3 loop is CASSSLRSGNTIYF. CDR3 nucleotide sequence: TGTGCCAGCAGCTCTCTCCGCTCTGGAAACACCATATATTTT.

This clonotype was detected ten times or more. This chain uses TRBV12-3 or TRBV12-4 with TRBJ2-2; 8 bases fit TRBD1. J gave up 9 bases and V 6 bases, and 9 bases lay outside the gene matches. The CDR3 is made up of 14 amino acids. CDR3 region: CASRGDRRSRELFF. CDR3 DNA: TGTGCCAGCAGGGGGGACAGGAGGTCCAGGGAGCTGTTTTTT.

The chain combines TRBV29-1 with TRBJ2-7; D is undetermined. CDR1 is SQVTM, CDR2 ANQGSEA, per germline. The CDR3 is 13 residues long. Trimming took off 7 bases at V and 2 bases at J, with 15 bases between the two ends. CDR3 bases: TGCAGCGCCATGAAGGCGGCCCCCTACGAGCAGTACTTC. Translating it yields CSAMKAAPYEQYF.

This clonotype was seen a few times. V is TRBV15 and J is TRBJ1-5, with 11 bases identical to TRBD1. V was pared by 0 bases and J by 5 bases, with 6 bases of the junction left unmatched. The V gene's germline CDR1 is LNHNV and CDR2 YYDKDF (reference sequence). This CDR3 spans 17 amino acids. Written as DNA, the CDR3 is TGTGCCACCAGCAGAGAGGAGGACAGGGGGCCAGATCAGCCCCAGCATTTT. It translates to CATSREEDRGPDQPQHF.

V usage is TRBV20-1 and J usage is TRBJ2-6; 10 bases are a match to TRBD2. V trimming: 0 bases; J trimming: 0 bases; junction bases outside the gene matches: 5. Germline V gene lookup returns CDR1 DFQATT and CDR2 SNEGSKA (reference sequence). The CDR3 totals 18 residues. The CDR3 reads CSARDFTSGISGANVLTF. The CDR3 region has the DNA TGCAGTGCTAGAGATTTCACTAGCGGGATCTCTGGGGCCAACGTCCTGACTTTC.

This clonotype was counted many times. The J gene is TRBJ2-3, the V gene TRBV12-3 or TRBV12-4, with a tentative D call TRBD2 (6 bases). The CDR3 loop spans 15 amino acids. V lost 4 bases and J lost 6, with 17 bases in between. The CDR3 DNA reads as TGTGCCAGCAGTTCATACGGGGACTCACACGATACGCAGTATTTT. Protein sequence: CASSSYGDSHDTQYF.

CDR3 residues: CAWSRGGDSGYTF. The CDR3, as DNA: TGTGCCTGGAGTCGAGGTGGGGATTCTGGCTACACCTTC. The chain joins TRBV30 to TRBJ1-2; no clear D gene. The V gene lost 2 bases and the J gene lost 7 bases, with 14 bases spanning the gap. CDR1 is GTSNPN, CDR2 SVGIG, per germline (reference sequence). CDR3 size: 13 residues.

V and J are TRBV6-2 or TRBV6-3 and TRBJ2-2; D call uncertain. Trimming pared 0 bases from V and 5 bases from J, leaving 7 bases between. Germline V CDR1 and CDR2: MNHEY, SVGEGT. This CDR3 comprises 14 residues. For the CDR3, the DNA is TGTGCCAGCAGTTACTCGAGCAGAACCGGGGAGCTGTTTTTT. It is translated as CASSYSSRTGELFF.

This clonotype was observed at least ten times. This chain joins TRBV11-3 and TRBJ2-3; 8 nucleotides line up with TRBD2. The CDR3 loop spans 16 amino acids. J was trimmed by 4 bases and V by 3 bases; bases with no gene match: 9. Germline V gives CDR1 SGHNT, CDR2 YENEEA. The CDR3 nucleotides read TGTGCCAGCAGCTTTTTGCCGGGAGGGAATTCAGATACGCAGTATTTT. It codes for CASSFLPGGNSDTQYF.

The sample holds many counts of this clonotype. The rearrangement uses TRBV7-2 and TRBJ2-7, with 7 bases identical to TRBD1. The V gene's germline CDR1 is SGHTA and CDR2 FQGNSA. V lost 5 bases and J lost 2; bases outside the gene matches: 12. This CDR3 contains 16 residues. The CDR3 is CASSLRVGDSAYEQYF. The CDR3 DNA sequence: TGTGCCAGCAGCCTCCGGGTGGGGGACAGTGCCTACGAGCAGTACTTC.

This clonotype showed up just a few times. The V call is TRBV2, the J call TRBJ2-2; tentatively, D is TRBD2 (7 bases). The CDR3 runs to 16 residues. Deletions cut 10 bases from V and 1 base from J, with 19 bases between. Germline CDR1 and CDR2: SNHLY and FYNNEI. CDR3 protein: CAIQRGAVKNTGELFF. CDR3 DNA: TGTGCCATACAACGGGGGGCCGTTAAGAACACCGGGGAGCTGTTTTTT.

The table lists this clonotype with a few counts. This chain uses TRBV7-3 with TRBJ2-3, with 12 bases matching TRBD2. From germline, CDR1 is SGHTA and CDR2 FQGTGA. The CDR3 spans 14 residues. V lost 5 bases, J lost 8 bases, and 5 bases stayed unmatched. The CDR3 DNA is TGTGCCAGCAGCCGACTAGCGGGAGAGGGTACGCAGTATTTT. Amino acids: CASSRLAGEGTQYF.

This clonotype was counted many times. The chain has TRBV28 and TRBJ2-7; 7 bases are a match to TRBD1. This CDR3 is 15 amino acids long. The junction had 4 bases not matched to a gene; V was cut back by 2 bases and J by 0 bases. Germline V lookup: CDR1 MDHEN, CDR2 SYDVKM. CDR3 loop: CASSLRTGYSYEQYF. The CDR3 nucleotides are TGTGCCAGCAGTTTAAGGACAGGTTACTCCTACGAGCAGTACTTC.

In this sample, this clonotype turned up many times. The chain has TRBV30 and TRBJ2-7; 8 positions match TRBD2. V shed 3 bases and J 1 base; nucleotides not matched to a gene: 8. Germline values: CDR1 GTSNPN, CDR2 SVGIG (reference sequence). CDR3 length: 15 amino acids. CDR3 sequence: CAWRKGSSGSYEQYF. The CDR3 region has the DNA TGTGCCTGGAGAAAGGGTTCTAGCGGGTCCTACGAGCAGTACTTC.

This clonotype was observed a handful of times. This chain uses TRBV28 with TRBJ2-3; 10 bases map to TRBD1. TRBJ2-5 matches the DNA end more closely, so the J call is doubtful. The CDR3 length is 16 residues. Germline assignment: CDR1 MDHEN and CDR2 SYDVKM. The CDR3 DNA follows: TGTGCCAGCAGTCGCCGTCCGGGACAGGGGATTGAGACCCAGTACTTC. Its protein is CASSRRPGQGIETQYF.

This clonotype was detected many times. The V call is TRBV20-1, the J call TRBJ2-7; D may be TRBD2 (6 bases). This CDR3 is built from 13 residues. Trimming took off 7 bases at V and 4 bases at J, with 17 bases between the two ends. Germline-derived CDR1 and CDR2 are DFQATT and SNEGSKA (reference sequence). The CDR3 sequence: CSESGSGVYEQYF. In nucleotides, the CDR3 is TGCAGTGAGAGTGGATCGGGAGTATACGAGCAGTACTTC.

This clonotype turned up a few times. J is TRBJ1-5 and V is TRBV27; D call uncertain. Germline CDR1 MNHEY, CDR2 SMNVEV (reference sequence). Trimming shortened V by 5 bases and J by 3 bases, and 20 bases separated the two germline ends. The CDR3 totals 17 residues. CDR3 nucleotides: TGTGCCAGCAGTCGATCTTACGACTACGGATACAATCAGCCCCAGCATTTT. Its translation is CASSRSYDYGYNQPQHF.

This clonotype has only a few counts. The genes are TRBV5-1 and TRBJ1-4; possibly TRBD1 for D (6 bases). CDR1 is SGHRS and CDR2 is YFSETQ in the germline V gene. The V gene lost 0 bases and the J gene lost 7 bases, with 25 bases spanning the gap. There are 19 residues in the CDR3. CDR3 loop: CASSLDAGAGVLTSEKLFF. Written as DNA, the CDR3 is TGCGCCAGCAGCTTGGACGCGGGGGCAGGGGTGCTGACAAGTGAAAAACTGTTTTTT.

This chain connects TRBV28 to TRBJ2-5; TRBD2 matches 7 bases. CDR1 is MDHEN and CDR2 is SYDVKM in the germline V gene. With 7 bases clipped from V and 3 bases from J, the junction kept 5 bases outside the gene matches. CDR3 size: 13 residues. DNA for the CDR3: TGTGCCAGCAACCTGGGGAGGGAAGAGACCCAGTACTTC. Translation: CASNLGREETQYF.

This clonotype has a count of ten or more. The chain combines TRBV3-1 with TRBJ2-5, with D maybe TRBD2 (6 bases). The CDR3 extends over 15 amino acids. Trimming removed 4 bases at V and 5 bases at J, with 17 bases between. Germline V gives CDR1 LGHDT, CDR2 YNNKEL (reference sequence). The CDR3 spells CASSPGGRSWETQYF. The CDR3 DNA follows: TGTGCCAGCAGCCCCGGAGGGCGAAGTTGGGAGACCCAGTACTTC.

At least ten counts were recorded for this clonotype. The chain is built from TRBV28 and TRBJ2-1, with 14 bases aligning to TRBD2. Germline V lookup: CDR1 MDHEN, CDR2 SYDVKM. The CDR3 is made up of 15 amino acids. Trimming removed 5 bases from V and 7 bases from J; junction bases left unmatched: 4. The chain's CDR3 is CASSTGLAGGNEQFF. The CDR3 nucleotides are TGTGCCAGCAGTACCGGACTAGCGGGAGGAAATGAGCAGTTCTTC.

The CDR3 loop reads CASNDRGWYTF. CDR3 coding DNA: TGTGCCAGTAACGACAGGGGTTGGTACACCTTC. The chain has TRBV19 and TRBJ1-2; 8 bases are a match to TRBD1. The J segment lost 11 bases and the V segment lost 7 bases, leaving 6 bases of the junction unmatched. Germline assignment: CDR1 LNHDA and CDR2 SQIVND (reference sequence). The CDR3 is 11 residues long.

This clonotype has only one observation. With a much larger clone just one base away, this may be a read error. The rearrangement links TRBV6-1 to TRBJ2-7, with 9 bases fitting TRBD2. V was pared by 6 bases and J by 7 bases, with 13 bases of the junction left unmatched. There are 15 residues in the CDR3. CDR1 is MNHNS, CDR2 SASEGT, per germline. CDR3 DNA: TGTGCCAGCAGGACCCTACGCGGGAGGGACAATGAGCAGTACTTC. Protein: CASRTLRGRDNEQYF.